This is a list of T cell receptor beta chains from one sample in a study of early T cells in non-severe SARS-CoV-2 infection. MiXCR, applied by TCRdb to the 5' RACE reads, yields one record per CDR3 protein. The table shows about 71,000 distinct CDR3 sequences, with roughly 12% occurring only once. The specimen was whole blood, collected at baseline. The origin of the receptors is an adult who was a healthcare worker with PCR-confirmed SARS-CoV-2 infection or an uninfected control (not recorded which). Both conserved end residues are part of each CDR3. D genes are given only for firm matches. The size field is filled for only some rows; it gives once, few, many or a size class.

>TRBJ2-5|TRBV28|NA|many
TGTGCCAGCGGCAGAAGTGGGGGTCAAGAGACCCAGTACTTC
CASGRSGGQETQYF
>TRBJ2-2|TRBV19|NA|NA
TGTGCCAGTAGTCGGGGCTCGGGGACCGGGGAGCTGTTTTTT
CASSRGSGTGELFF
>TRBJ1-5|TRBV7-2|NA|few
TGTGCCAGCAGCTCATGCGGGATTCGGAATCAGCCCCAGCATTTT
CASSSCGIRNQPQHF
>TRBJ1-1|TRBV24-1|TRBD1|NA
TGTGCCACCAGTGATTTGCCGCGGACAGGGTGGGAGAACACTGAAGCTTTCTTT
CATSDLPRTGWENTEAFF
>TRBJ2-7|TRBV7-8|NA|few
TGTGCCAGCAGCTTAGCGTCTGGGGAGTACGAGCAGTACTTC
CASSLASGEYEQYF
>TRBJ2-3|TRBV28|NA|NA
TGTGCCAGCAGTTCCACTCGGCTGAGGAACACGGGTACGCAGTATTTT
CASSSTRLRNTGTQYF
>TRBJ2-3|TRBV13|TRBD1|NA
TGTGCCAGCAGCCGCAAGAAAGGACAGGGGTTATCGGATACGCAGTATTTT
CASSRKKGQGLSDTQYF
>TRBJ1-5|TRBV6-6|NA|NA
TGTGCCAGCATCCTACAGGGACCCTATAGCAATCAGCCCCAGCATTTT
CASILQGPYSNQPQHF
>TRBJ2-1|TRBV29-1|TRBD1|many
TGCAGCGGTGGACAGGGGGCCTGGAATGAGCAGTTCTTC
CSGGQGAWNEQFF
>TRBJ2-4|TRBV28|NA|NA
TGTGCCAGCAGTTTACAGGGAGGCAAAAACATTCAGTACTTC
CASSLQGGKNIQYF
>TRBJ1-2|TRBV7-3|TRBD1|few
TGTGCCAGCAGCGTAGGGGGCGCGAGTGGCTACACCTTC
CASSVGGASGYTF
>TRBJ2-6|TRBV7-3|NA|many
TGTGCCAGCAGTCCCCAGGGTCTTGGGGCCAACGTCCTGACTTTC
CASSPQGLGANVLTF
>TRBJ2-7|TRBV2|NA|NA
TGTGCCAGCAGTGGCGGGACAGTCTACGAGCAGTACTTC
CASSGGTVYEQYF
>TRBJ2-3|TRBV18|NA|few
TGTGCCAGCTCACCACTGGGGACGGCAGATACGCAGTATTTT
CASSPLGTADTQYF
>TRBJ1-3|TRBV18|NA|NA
TGTGCCAGCTCACCTCGGGGCCAGGGATCCTCTGGAAACACCATATATTTT
CASSPRGQGSSGNTIYF
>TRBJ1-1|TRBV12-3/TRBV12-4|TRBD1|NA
TGTGCCAGCAGTACCACGGACAGGGATTACCCTTTCTTT
CASSTTDRDYPFF
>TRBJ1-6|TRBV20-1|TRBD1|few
TGCAGTGCTAGCCCCAGGGGGCGTGTGCACTCACCCCTCCACTTT
CSASPRGRVHSPLHF
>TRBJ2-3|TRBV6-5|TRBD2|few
TGTGCCAGCAAGCTAGCGGGGGGAGCAGATACGCAGTATTTT
CASKLAGGADTQYF
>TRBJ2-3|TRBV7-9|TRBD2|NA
TGTGCCAGCAGCCCCTCATCTAGCGGGGACCTCGATACGCAGTATTTT
CASSPSSSGDLDTQYF
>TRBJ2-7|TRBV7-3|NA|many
TGTGCCAGCAGCTTGCCCCCACAGGGAGCCACCTACGAGCAGTACTTC
CASSLPPQGATYEQYF
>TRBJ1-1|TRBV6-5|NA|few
TGTGCCAGCAGAAGAAGAAACACTGAAGCTTTCTTT
CASRRRNTEAFF
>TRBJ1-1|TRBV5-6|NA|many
TGTGCCAGCAGCGCGGACCGGGGCCTACTTGAAGCTTTCTTT
CASSADRGLLEAFF
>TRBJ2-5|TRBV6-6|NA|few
TGTGCCAGCAGAAGGGACTTACAAGAGACCCAGTACTTC
CASRRDLQETQYF
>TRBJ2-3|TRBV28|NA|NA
TGTGCCAGCAGTTTAGCGGGCGCAGCGACAGATACGCAGTATTTT
CASSLAGAATDTQYF
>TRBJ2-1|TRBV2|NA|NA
TGTGCCAGCAGCCGAGGGATTGTGGGCAATGAGCAGTTCTTC
CASSRGIVGNEQFF
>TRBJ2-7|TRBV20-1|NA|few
TGCAGTGCTAGGTGGATCTCGGGGGAGCAGTACTTC
CSARWISGEQYF
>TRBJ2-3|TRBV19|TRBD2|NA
TGTGCCAGTAGCCGCGGGACTAGCGGGGGAATGTCAGATACGCAGTATTTT
CASSRGTSGGMSDTQYF
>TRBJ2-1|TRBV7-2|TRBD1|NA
TGTGCCAGCAGCTTAGGGGCAGGGGGACCCTACAATGAGCAGTTCTTC
CASSLGAGGPYNEQFF
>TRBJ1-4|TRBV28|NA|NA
TGTGCCAGCAGTAACCGGCTGGAAAAACTGTTTTTT
CASSNRLEKLFF
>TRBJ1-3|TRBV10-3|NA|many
TGTGCCATCAGTGTGTCCTCTGGAAACACCATATATTTT
CAISVSSGNTIYF
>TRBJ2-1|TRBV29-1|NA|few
TGCAGCGTTGACTTATCAGGGTTTGAGCAGTTCTTC
CSVDLSGFEQFF
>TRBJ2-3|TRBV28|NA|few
TGTGCCAGCAGTAACGGGAGCCCAGATACGCAGTATTTT
CASSNGSPDTQYF
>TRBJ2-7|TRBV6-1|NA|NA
TGTGCCGCCCGACAGTCTACCTACGAGCAGTACTTC
CAARQSTYEQYF